The 20 T cell receptor beta chains presented below share a single source sample, sequenced in a study of CD8 T cells in Susac syndrome. Reverse transcription of roughly 0.45 to 1 ug RNA was performed with random hexamers. TCRdb re-called the immunoSEQ multiplex PCR reads with MiXCR, one entry per CDR3 protein. The table lists 400,000 to 550,000 distinct CDR3 sequences, roughly 85% of them singletons. Material for sequencing was CD8+ T cells from PBMCs. The receptors were gathered from a human donor with multiple sclerosis.

The chain combines TRBV21-1 with TRBJ2-2; whether TRBD1, the table's D call, matches the DNA was not checked. TRBV21-1 is an annotated pseudogene. The CDR3 spans 17 residues. This CDR3 reads CASSKFIRGPYTGELFF. CDR3 nucleotide sequence: TGTGCCAGCAGCAAATTCATCCGGGGGCCGTACACCGGGGAGCTGTTTTTT.

V gene TRBV29-1 combines with J gene TRBJ1-2; D is uncertain. Germline assignment: CDR1 SQVTM and CDR2 ANQGSEA. Trimming shortened V by 7 bases and J by 4 bases, and 10 bases separated the two germline ends. This CDR3 spans 11 amino acids. Here the CDR3 DNA reads TGCAGCGCCGTGGACGGCTATGGCTACACCTTC. Translated: CSAVDGYGYTF. Complete variable domain (other parts from reference TRBV29-1 and TRBJ1-2): SAVISQKPSRDICQRGTSLTIQCQVDSQVTMMFWYRQQPGQSLTLIATANQGSEATYESGFVIDKFPISRPNLTFSTLTVSNMSPEDSSIYLCSAVDGYGYTFGSGTRLTVV.

V gene TRBV2 combines with J gene TRBJ1-1, with 7 bases fitting TRBD1. V dropped 8 bases and J dropped 1; count of bases not matched to a gene: 4. Germline V gives CDR1 SNHLY, CDR2 FYNNEI. This CDR3 region has 13 residues. DNA of the CDR3: TGTGCCAGCGACGGGACAGCGAACACTGAAGCTTTCTTT. Its translation: CASDGTANTEAFF.

The J gene is TRBJ2-3, the V gene TRBV28; D is possibly TRBD1 or TRBD2 (6 bases each). V lost 10 bases and J 3 bases, leaving 17 bases between the germline ends. CDR1 is MDHEN and CDR2 is SYDVKM in the germline V gene. The CDR3 is made up of 14 amino acids. CDR3 coding DNA: TGTGCCACTGAGGGGGGCCTGGTGACAGATACGCAGTATTTT. Protein: CATEGGLVTDTQYF.

The V call is TRBV20-1, the J call TRBJ2-3; D ambiguous. This CDR3 region has 13 residues. Deletions cut 5 bases from V and 2 bases from J, with 11 bases between. Looked up from germline, CDR1 is DFQATT and CDR2 is SNEGSKA (reference sequence). CDR3 sequence reads: CSASKKPTDTQYF. The DNA of the CDR3 is TGCAGTGCTTCAAAAAAGCCCACAGATACGCAGTATTTT.

The chain joins TRBV30 to TRBJ2-1; no firm D call. The CDR3 is 12 amino acids. CDR1 and CDR2 (germline): GTSNPN, SVGIG (reference sequence). Between the trimmed V and J ends, which lost 2 bases and 8 bases, there was a span of 10 bases. The CDR3 DNA follows: TGTGCCTGGAGTTTGGGTTTCGATGAGCAGTTCTTC. This sequence encodes CAWSLGFDEQFF.

The chain has TRBV28 and TRBJ2-1; D may be TRBD2 (6 bases). CDR3 length: 15 residues. The germline CDR1 and CDR2 sequences are MDHEN and SYDVKM. V was cut by 6 bases and J by 3 bases, with 15 bases left in between. The DNA of the CDR3 is TGTGCCAGCAGAACCCCCCGGGAGTTCTACAATGAGCAGTTCTTC. This sequence encodes CASRTPREFYNEQFF. Together with reference TRBV28 and TRBJ2-1, the CDR3 gives the full variable domain: DVKVTQSSRYLVKRTGEKVFLECVQDMDHENMFWYRQDPGLGLRLIYFSYDVKMKEKGDIPEGYSVSREKKERFSLILESASTNQTSMYLCASRTPREFYNEQFFGPGTRLTVL.

The rearrangement links TRBV6-1 to TRBJ2-1; D is uncertain. This CDR3 spans 13 amino acids. V was cut by 7 bases and J by 0 bases, with 7 bases left in between. The germline gives CDR1 MNHNS, CDR2 SASEGT. CDR3 protein: CASTPNSYNEQFF. For the CDR3, the DNA is TGTGCCAGCACCCCAAACTCCTACAATGAGCAGTTCTTC.

This chain joins TRBV20-1 and TRBJ2-4; 9 bases are a match to TRBD2. The ends lost 1 base at V and 9 bases at J; junction bases unmatched: 10. This CDR3 comprises 15 residues. Germline assignment: CDR1 DFQATT and CDR2 SNEGSKA (reference sequence). The CDR3 reads CSARVGRREGPIQYF. CDR3 nucleotides: TGCAGTGCTAGAGTGGGACGGCGGGAGGGCCCCATTCAGTACTTC.

The rearrangement uses TRBV1 and TRBJ2-5; the table's D call of TRBD2 was not tested on the DNA. TRBV1 is an annotated pseudogene. The CDR3 is 16 amino acids. CDR3 bases: TGCACCAGCAGCCCCTTACTAGCGGGGGGGAAAGAGACCCAGTACTTC. Translated: CTSSPLLAGGKETQYF.

The J gene is TRBJ2-7, the V gene TRBV6-6, with 10 nucleotides matching TRBD2. Germline V gene sequence: CDR1 MNHNY, CDR2 SVGAGI (reference sequence). This CDR3 spans 15 amino acids. J lost 2 bases, V lost 5 bases, and 6 bases had no gene match. CDR3 sequence reads: CASSAPSGSTYEQYF. In DNA, the CDR3 is TGTGCCAGCAGTGCCCCTAGCGGGAGCACCTACGAGCAGTACTTC.

This clonotype was counted a few times. The V gene is TRBV29-1, the J gene TRBJ1-1; the D is unclear. Trimming left V 2 bases short and J 1 base short, with 5 bases between. The CDR3 is 12 amino acids. Germline CDR1 SQVTM, CDR2 ANQGSEA. The CDR3 sequence: CSVETGNTEAFF. CDR3 DNA: TGCAGCGTTGAAACCGGGAACACTGAAGCTTTCTTT.

This chain links TRBV12-3 or TRBV12-4 with TRBJ2-5; the D gene is possibly TRBD1 (5 bases). This CDR3 region has 18 residues. V was cut by 2 bases and J by 5 bases, with 24 bases left in between. CDR3 protein: CASSLNPWGRASGETQYF. The CDR3 nucleotides read TGTGCCAGCAGTTTAAACCCTTGGGGCAGGGCTTCTGGGGAGACCCAGTACTTC.

The V call is TRBV7-6, the J call TRBJ2-1, with 10 bases lining up with TRBD2. The length of the CDR3 is 18 residues. Germline V gene lookup returns CDR1 SGHVS and CDR2 FNYEAQ. Germline trimming cut 1 base from V and 3 bases from J; bases unmatched to any gene: 9. The CDR3 nucleotides are TGTGCCAGCAGCTTAGTATGGTTAGCGGGGGGAGACTACAATGAGCAGTTCTTC. This encodes CASSLVWLAGGDYNEQFF.

This chain links TRBV11-2 with TRBJ2-5; 11 bases are shared with TRBD2. The ends lost 5 bases at V and 5 bases at J; junction bases unmatched: 7. Germline V gene sequence: CDR1 SGHAT, CDR2 FQNNGV. The length of the CDR3 is 15 residues. Here the CDR3 DNA reads TGTGCCAGCAGCCGTAGCGGGGGGGCCTTTGAGACCCAGTACTTC. This gives the protein CASSRSGGAFETQYF.

J is TRBJ2-2 and V is TRBV2; D unresolved. The CDR3 length is 14 residues. V lost 0 bases, J lost 4 bases, and 6 bases lay in between. The germline gives CDR1 SNHLY, CDR2 FYNNEI. The CDR3 here is CASSEASPTGELFF. The CDR3 nucleotides read TGTGCCAGCAGTGAAGCGTCCCCCACCGGGGAGCTGTTTTTT.

This clonotype was detected a few times. V gene TRBV7-6 combines with J gene TRBJ1-2; 7 bases are shared with TRBD1. This CDR3 has 12 residues. Germline V lookup: CDR1 SGHVS, CDR2 FNYEAQ. The V gene end was trimmed by 3 bases and the J gene end by 7 bases; junction bases not matched to a gene: 2. The CDR3 region has the DNA TGTGCCAGCAGCTTCCCAGGGGGTGGCTACACCTTC. Translation: CASSFPGGGYTF. Variable domain in full (rest from reference TRBV7-6 and TRBJ1-2): GAGVSQSPRYKVTKRGQDVALRCDPISGHVSLYWYRQALGQGPEFLTYFNYEAQQDKSGLPNDRFSAERPEGSISTLTIQRTEQRDSAMYRCASSFPGGGYTFGSGTRLTVV.

The rearrangement links TRBV29-1 to TRBJ1-1; D gene unclear. V was pared by 6 bases and J by 5 bases, with 19 bases between. The V gene's germline CDR1 is SQVTM and CDR2 ANQGSEA. The length of the CDR3 is 14 residues. The CDR3 DNA is TGCAGCGTCGCCGCCGTCTCGGGAGGTACTGAAGCTTTCTTT. The encoded protein is CSVAAVSGGTEAFF.

The rearrangement links TRBV3-1 to TRBJ1-1; the D gene is possibly TRBD1 (5 bases). Germline assignment: CDR1 LGHDT and CDR2 YNNKEL (reference sequence). This CDR3 has 14 residues. V lost 0 bases and J 6 bases, leaving 11 bases between the germline ends. CDR3 DNA: TGTGCCAGCAGCCAAGAGGTAGGGGTGGCTGAAGCTTTCTTT. Its translation is CASSQEVGVAEAFF.

V is TRBV27 and J is TRBJ1-2; tentatively, D is TRBD1 (6 bases). Germline CDR1 and CDR2: MNHEY and SMNVEV (reference sequence). V was cut by 0 bases and J by 4 bases, with 12 bases left in between. The length of the CDR3 is 15 residues. CDR3 sequence: CASSLSGGRGYGYTF. The CDR3 region has the DNA TGTGCCAGCAGTTTATCTGGGGGGCGAGGCTATGGCTACACCTTC.